The source of this TCR beta chain is a study of T-cell memory formation after mild COVID-19. Study background: For the most part, TCR clusters were specific to one donor.

Details on this clonotype: The antigen is not known.

Study-level points and caveats: Later expanders leaned toward CD4+, whereas clones contracting from day 15 to 85 were balanced CD4/CD8. Contracting clones localized mainly to CM and EM when CD4+ and mainly to EMRA when CD8+.

After 5'RACE with constant-segment primers, TCR alpha and TCR beta cDNA libraries carrying sample barcodes and UMIs were obtained. TCRdb redid the calling of the 5' RACE reads with MiXCR, one entry per CDR3 protein. Among hundreds of thousands of distinct CDR3 sequences, about 16% were seen once, and the ten largest hold 20% to 25%. V dropped 3 bases and J dropped 4; count of bases not matched to a gene: 17. The CDR3 contains 19 residues. Germline CDR1 is MNHEY and CDR2 is SVGEGT. The sequencing input was PBMCs or a T cell subset sorted from them (not recorded which). The J gene is TRBJ2-3, the V gene TRBV6-2 or TRBV6-3; 9 bases are shared with TRBD2. This receptor was identified in a man younger than 35 who had mild COVID-19 (a few samples of this study predate the infection). Cell type and time point are not known. The CDR3 here is CASSYRQVLAGSGADTQYF. The CDR3 DNA sequence: TGTGCCAGCAGTTATCGTCAAGTCCTAGCGGGGTCTGGGGCAGATACGCAGTATTTT.